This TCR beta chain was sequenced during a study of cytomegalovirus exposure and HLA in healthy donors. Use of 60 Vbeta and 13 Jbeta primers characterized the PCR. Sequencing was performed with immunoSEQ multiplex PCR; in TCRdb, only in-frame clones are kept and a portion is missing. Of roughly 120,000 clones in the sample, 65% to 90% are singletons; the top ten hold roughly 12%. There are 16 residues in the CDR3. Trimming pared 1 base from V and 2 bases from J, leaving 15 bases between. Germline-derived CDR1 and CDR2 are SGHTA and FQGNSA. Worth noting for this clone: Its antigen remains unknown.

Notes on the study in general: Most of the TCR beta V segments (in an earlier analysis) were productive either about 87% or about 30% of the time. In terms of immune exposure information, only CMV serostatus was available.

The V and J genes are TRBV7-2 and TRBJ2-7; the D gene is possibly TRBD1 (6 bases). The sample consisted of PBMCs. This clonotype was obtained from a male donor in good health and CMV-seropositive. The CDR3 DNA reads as TGTGCCAGCAGCTTAGGGACAGCCCTCCATCCCTACGAGCAGTACTTC. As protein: CASSLGTALHPYEQYF.